This T cell receptor (beta chain) was sequenced during a study of T cell changes during pregnancy in multiple sclerosis. Germline loops: CDR1 MGHRA, CDR2 YSYEKL. This CDR3 has 16 amino acids. The V and J ends lost 0 bases and 1 base respectively, with 12 bases between them. Produced via immunoSEQ multiplex PCR; TCRdb's table is partial and in-frame only. The sample includes 40,000 to 55,000 clones, roughly 92% of them seen just once. The input for sequencing was CD4+ T cells from peripheral blood mononuclear cells, taken before pregnancy. The receptor was derived from a female donor with multiple sclerosis, enrolled in a pregnancy study. The J gene is TRBJ2-5, the V gene TRBV4-1; weak D call: TRBD2 (6 bases). CDR3 in DNA: TGCGCCAGCAGCCAAGATAAGGCGGGATTCCAAGAGACCCAGTACTTC. Translated: CASSQDKAGFQETQYF.